The next 6 T cell receptor beta chains were all read from a single sample in a study of shared clonotypes between healthy human individuals. The protocol was immunoSEQ multiplex PCR, while the TCRdb copy is restricted to in-frame clones and leaves out a portion. The sample holds millions of clones, about 92% seen once. The specimen sequenced was naive CD4+ T cells sorted from blood. As for subset: CD45RA+ positively selected. The receptors stem from a man aged 18 to 29 in good health.

The chain joins TRBV6-1 to TRBJ2-5; TRBD2 matches 9 bases. The junction had 17 bases not matched to a gene; V was cut back by 11 bases and J by 7 bases. From germline, CDR1 is MNHNS and CDR2 SASEGT. The length of the CDR3 is 15 residues. The CDR3 DNA reads as TGTGCCGGCGGACAGACCGGGACTAGCCCCACGACCCAGTACTTC. It is translated as CAGGQTGTSPTTQYF.

The V gene is TRBV2, the J gene TRBJ1-5, with D tentatively TRBD1 (5 bases). Trimming stripped 3 bases from V and 6 bases from J, with 9 bases between. Germline V gives CDR1 SNHLY, CDR2 FYNNEI. This CDR3 spans 13 amino acids. CDR3 nucleotide sequence: TGTGCCAGCAGTGACAGGGCCGGTCAGCCCCAGCATTTT. This sequence encodes CASSDRAGQPQHF.

This sequence joins TRBV7-9 and TRBJ1-1, with D maybe TRBD1 (5 bases). Per the germline V gene, CDR1 is SEHNR and CDR2 is FQNEAQ (reference sequence). This CDR3 is 19 amino acids long. Trimming removed 4 bases at V and 0 bases at J, with 24 bases between. CDR3 residues: CASSSPMGGLVDMNTEAFF. The CDR3 nucleotides read TGTGCCAGCAGCTCCCCCATGGGGGGTTTAGTGGACATGAACACTGAAGCTTTCTTT.

The chain joins TRBV7-2 to TRBJ1-1, with unresolved D. Germline-derived CDR1 and CDR2 are SGHTA and FQGNSA. Deletions cut 2 bases from V and 3 bases from J, with 7 bases between. The CDR3 contains 13 residues. The CDR3 reads CASSLLIYTEAFF. CDR3 DNA: TGTGCCAGCAGCTTACTCATTTACACTGAAGCTTTCTTT.

This chain connects TRBV15 to TRBJ1-2; 8 bases line up with TRBD1. The CDR3 is 16 amino acids. Trimming took 0 bases from V and 4 from J; bases not matched to a gene: 7. Germline V gene sequence: CDR1 LNHNV, CDR2 YYDKDF (reference sequence). The CDR3 spells CATSRDFGTGGYGYTF. Written as DNA, the CDR3 is TGTGCCACCAGCAGAGATTTTGGAACAGGGGGCTATGGCTACACCTTC.

The chain employs TRBV30 and TRBJ2-3; D gene uncertain. V shed 4 bases and J shed 0 bases, with 11 bases lying between them. CDR1 GTSNPN and CDR2 SVGIG come from the germline V gene (reference sequence). This CDR3 region has 14 residues. The DNA of the CDR3 is TGTGCCTGGAACTTAGGGAAGAGCACAGATACGCAGTATTTT. Its translation: CAWNLGKSTDTQYF. Complete variable domain (other parts from reference TRBV30 and TRBJ2-3): SQTIHQWPATLVQPVGSPLSLECTVEGTSNPNLYWYRQAAGRGLQLLFYSVGIGQISSEVPQNLSASRPQDRQFILSSKKLLLSDSGFYLCAWNLGKSTDTQYFGPGTRLTVL.